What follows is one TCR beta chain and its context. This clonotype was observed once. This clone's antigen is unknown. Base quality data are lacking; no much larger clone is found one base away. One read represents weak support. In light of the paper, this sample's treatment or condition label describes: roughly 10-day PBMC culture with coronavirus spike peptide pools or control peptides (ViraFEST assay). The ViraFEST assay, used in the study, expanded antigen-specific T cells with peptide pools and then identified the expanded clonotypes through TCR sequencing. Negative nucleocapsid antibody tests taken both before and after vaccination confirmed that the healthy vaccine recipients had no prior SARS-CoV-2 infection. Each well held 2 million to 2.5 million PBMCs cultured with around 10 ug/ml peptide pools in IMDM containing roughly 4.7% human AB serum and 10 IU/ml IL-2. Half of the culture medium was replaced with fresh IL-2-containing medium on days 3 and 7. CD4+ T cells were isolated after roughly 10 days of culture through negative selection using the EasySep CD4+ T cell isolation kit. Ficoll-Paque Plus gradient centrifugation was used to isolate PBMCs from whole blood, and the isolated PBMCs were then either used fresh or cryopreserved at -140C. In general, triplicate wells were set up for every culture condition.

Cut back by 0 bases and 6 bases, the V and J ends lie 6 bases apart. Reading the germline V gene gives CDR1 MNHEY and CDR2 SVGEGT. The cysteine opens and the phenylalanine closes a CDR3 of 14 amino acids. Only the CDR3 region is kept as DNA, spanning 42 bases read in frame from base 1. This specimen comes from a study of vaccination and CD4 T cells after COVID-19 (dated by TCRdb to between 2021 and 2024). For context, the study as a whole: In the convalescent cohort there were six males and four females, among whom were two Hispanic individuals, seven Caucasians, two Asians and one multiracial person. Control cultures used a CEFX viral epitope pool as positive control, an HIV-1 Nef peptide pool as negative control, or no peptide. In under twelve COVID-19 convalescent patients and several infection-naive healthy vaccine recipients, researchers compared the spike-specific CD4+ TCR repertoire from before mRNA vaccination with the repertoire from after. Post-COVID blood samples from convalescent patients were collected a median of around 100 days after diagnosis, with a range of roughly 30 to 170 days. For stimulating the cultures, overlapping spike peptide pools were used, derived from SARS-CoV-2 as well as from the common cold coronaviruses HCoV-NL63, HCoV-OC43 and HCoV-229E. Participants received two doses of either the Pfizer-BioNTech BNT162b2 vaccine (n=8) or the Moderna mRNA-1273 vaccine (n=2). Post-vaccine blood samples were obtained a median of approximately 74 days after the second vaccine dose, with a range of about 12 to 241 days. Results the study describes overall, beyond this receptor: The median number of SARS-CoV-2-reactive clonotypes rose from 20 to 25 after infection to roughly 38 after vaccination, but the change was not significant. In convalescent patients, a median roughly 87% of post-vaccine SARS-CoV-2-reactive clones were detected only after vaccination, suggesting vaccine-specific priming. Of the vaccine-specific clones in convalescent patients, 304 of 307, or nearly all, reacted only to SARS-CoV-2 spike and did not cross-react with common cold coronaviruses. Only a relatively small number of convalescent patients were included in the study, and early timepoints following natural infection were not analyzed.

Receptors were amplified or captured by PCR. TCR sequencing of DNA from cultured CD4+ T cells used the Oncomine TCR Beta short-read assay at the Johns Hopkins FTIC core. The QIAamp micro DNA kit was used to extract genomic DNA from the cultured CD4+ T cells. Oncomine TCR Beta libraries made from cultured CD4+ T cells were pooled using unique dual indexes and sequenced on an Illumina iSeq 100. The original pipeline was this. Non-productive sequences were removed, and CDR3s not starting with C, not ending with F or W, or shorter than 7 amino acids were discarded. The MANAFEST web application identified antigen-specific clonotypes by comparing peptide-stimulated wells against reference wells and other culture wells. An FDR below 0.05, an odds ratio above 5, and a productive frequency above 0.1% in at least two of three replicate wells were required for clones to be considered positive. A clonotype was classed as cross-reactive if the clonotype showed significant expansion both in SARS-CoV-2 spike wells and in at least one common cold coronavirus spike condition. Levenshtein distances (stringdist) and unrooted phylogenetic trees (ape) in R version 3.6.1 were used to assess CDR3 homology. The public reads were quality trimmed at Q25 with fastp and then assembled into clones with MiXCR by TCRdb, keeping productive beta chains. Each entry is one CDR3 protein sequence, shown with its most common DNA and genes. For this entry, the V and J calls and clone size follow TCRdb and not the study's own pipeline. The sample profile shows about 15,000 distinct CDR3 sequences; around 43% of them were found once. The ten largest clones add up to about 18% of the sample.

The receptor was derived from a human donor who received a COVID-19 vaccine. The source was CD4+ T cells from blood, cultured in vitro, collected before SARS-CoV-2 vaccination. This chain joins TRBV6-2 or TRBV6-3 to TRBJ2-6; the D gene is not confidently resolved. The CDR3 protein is CASSYSGTANVLTF. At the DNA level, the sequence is TGTGCCAGCAGTTACTCGGGTACGGCCAACGTCCTGACTTTC.